This passage covers 10 T cell receptor beta chains from one sample sequenced in a study of control samples from healthy donors and cancer patients. Measured with immunoSEQ multiplex PCR; TCRdb has only the in-frame clones, and not every one. This table has roughly 160,000 clones, approximately 86% appearing once. The specimen was blood. All receptors derive from a woman in her 30s in good health.

The rearrangement links TRBV2 to TRBJ1-6, with a possible D match to TRBD1 (5 bases). V lost 5 bases and J 4 bases, leaving 9 bases between the germline ends. This CDR3 is built from 14 residues. Germline values: CDR1 SNHLY, CDR2 FYNNEI. CDR3 loop: CASSPDSYNSPLHF. The DNA for the CDR3 is TGTGCCAGCAGTCCCGACAGTTATAATTCACCCCTCCACTTT.

The rearrangement joins TRBV27 to TRBJ2-7; D possibly corresponds to TRBD2 (5 bases). Germline V gives CDR1 MNHEY, CDR2 SMNVEV (reference sequence). The V and J ends lost 3 bases and 5 bases respectively, with 11 bases between them. The CDR3 loop spans 13 amino acids. CDR3 bases: TGTGCCAGCAGTTTCGGGCGGGTCAACGAGCAGTACTTC. Protein sequence: CASSFGRVNEQYF.

The table lists this clone with a count of one. The chain's CDR3 is CAWSLGNEQFF. The CDR3 coding sequence is TGTGCCTGGAGTTTGGGCAATGAGCAGTTCTTC. The V gene is TRBV30, the J gene TRBJ2-1; no clear D gene. Per the germline V gene, CDR1 is GTSNPN and CDR2 is SVGIG (reference sequence). Trimming shortened V by 2 bases and J by 6 bases, and 5 bases separated the two germline ends. The CDR3 length is 11 residues. Filled out from reference TRBV30 and TRBJ2-1, the complete variable domain reads SQTIHQWPATLVQPVGSPLSLECTVEGTSNPNLYWYRQAAGRGLQLLFYSVGIGQISSEVPQNLSASRPQDRQFILSSKKLLLSDSGFYLCAWSLGNEQFFGPGTRLTVL.

This sequence joins TRBV6-6 and TRBJ1-6; D gene uncertain. V was shortened by 0 bases and J by 12 bases, with 9 bases between the two germline ends. CDR3 size: 13 residues. Germline assignment: CDR1 MNHNY and CDR2 SVGAGI (reference sequence). This CDR3 reads CASSYSAEVPLHF. The CDR3 nucleotides read TGTGCCAGCAGTTACTCCGCGGAGGTACCCCTCCACTTT.

The chain is built from TRBV5-6 and TRBJ2-5, with TRBD2 identical over 7 bases. The J segment lost 5 bases and the V segment lost 6 bases, leaving 7 bases of the junction unmatched. This CDR3 region has 13 residues. Germline CDR1 and CDR2: SGHDT and YYEEEE. CDR3 region: CASTRGVLETQYF. CDR3 DNA sequence: TGTGCCAGCACCCGGGGGGTGCTCGAGACCCAGTACTTC.

The J gene is TRBJ1-2, the V gene TRBV6-5; 7 nucleotides agree with TRBD1. J lost 6 bases, V lost 6 bases, and 13 bases had no gene match. The V gene's germline CDR1 is MNHEY and CDR2 SVGAGI. CDR3 size: 15 residues. CDR3 sequence (DNA): TGTGCCAGCAGCCCCTTTTACAGGGGAACTGATGGCTACACCTTC. This codes for CASSPFYRGTDGYTF.

This clone was detected only a few times. The chain employs TRBV9 and TRBJ2-7; 11 nucleotides line up with TRBD2. This CDR3 spans 18 amino acids. Per the germline V gene, CDR1 is SGDLS and CDR2 is YYNGEE. V lost 3 bases and J lost 1; bases outside the gene matches: 12. CDR3 DNA: TGTGCCAGCAGCGCCCACCCTTCCGGGACTAGCGGATCCTACGAGCAGTACTTC. Protein product: CASSAHPSGTSGSYEQYF.

CDR3 sequence (DNA): TGTGCCAGCAGTTTATTGGGTCTAACAGGGGGGGATGAAAAACTGTTTTTT. Encoded protein: CASSLLGLTGGDEKLFF. The chain carries TRBV28 and TRBJ1-4; 8 bases map to TRBD1. Germline V gene data show CDR1 as MDHEN and CDR2 as SYDVKM. V lost 1 base and J lost 6; bases outside the gene matches: 10. The CDR3 has 17 residues.

The J gene is TRBJ2-3, the V gene TRBV21-1. TRBV21-1 is annotated as a pseudogene. The CDR3 runs 15 residues. CDR3 amino acids: CASSKKGRHTDTQYF. CDR3 DNA: TGTGCCAGCAGCAAAAAGGGCCGCCACACAGATACGCAGTATTTT.

V is TRBV5-1 and J is TRBJ2-1; TRBD2 might be the D (6 bases). Trimming took 5 bases from V and 6 from J, leaving 12 bases between them. The germline CDR1 and CDR2 sequences are SGHRS and YFSETQ. The CDR3 is 13 amino acids. DNA for the CDR3: TGCGCCAGCAGAACGGGAGAGGGCAATGAGCAGTTCTTC. It codes for CASRTGEGNEQFF.